This T cell receptor beta chain was sequenced during a study of human T cells and chemical hapten exposure. Findings and limits, study-wide: Sensitizing to DPC left TCRs with a frequency above 1 in 1000 unaltered.

Unique molecular identifiers were attached to individual cDNA molecules within the library. TCRdb used MiXCR to reprocess the RACE reads, holding one entry per CDR3 protein. The sample has 75,000 to 80,000 distinct CDR3 sequences, 8.5% to 9.5% seen once; the top ten hold about 1.7%. CDR3 size: 12 residues. Germline V lookup: CDR1 SQVTM, CDR2 ANQGSEA. Trimming left V 4 bases short and J 1 base short, with 7 bases between. This clonotype has at least ten counts. Antigen unknown. Time point: healthy volunteer bleed at 6 weeks. Sequencing started from total RNA isolated from unfractionated whole blood. The clonotype was recovered from a female donor in good health. Some clones in this sample may be carry-over from other donors' samples. Sequences were obtained from whole blood. V usage is TRBV29-1 and J usage is TRBJ1-1, with D perhaps matching TRBD1 (5 bases). In nucleotides, the CDR3 is TGCAGCGTTGTAGGGGAGAACACTGAAGCTTTCTTT. It encodes CSVVGENTEAFF.